This T cell receptor (beta chain) was profiled in a study of cytomegalovirus exposure and HLA in healthy donors (dated by TCRdb to about 2017). About the study as a whole: According to an earlier analysis of a few hundred of the donors, 150 million to 200 million T cells yielded some 110 million unique TCR beta sequences and approximately 300 Gb of sequence data. To predict cytomegalovirus infection status, the study brought together high-throughput TCR immunosequencing, statistical association of individual TCRs with disease status, and machine learning. Five DR-DQ haplotypes were treated as single units for association and clustering because of strong linkage in the cohort. Rather than drawing on any new phenotypic data, the later analysis identified candidate immune exposures from TCR beta sequences and the way those sequences occurred across donors. Every discovery cohort repertoire had been produced on one sequencing platform. Donor age, sex, ethnicity and CMV serostatus were compiled alongside the repertoire data. An early release covering about 600 HLA-typed donors comprised about 290 gigabases of sequencing data and 85 million or so unique TCR sequences. A later analysis re-analyzed previously published TCR beta repertoires from about 730 donors and added high-resolution HLA genotyping to study TCR occurrence patterns. Both class I and class II loci were covered by HLA typing, at four-digit resolution. The aim of the study was to test whether cataloging public T cell receptors could identify signatures of past pathogen exposure. Using immunosequencing, the study profiled T cell repertoires from about 650 subjects and related those repertoires to cytomegalovirus serostatus. Typing coverage differed by locus: A, B, C, DRB1 and DQB1 were typed in about 620-630 donors, DQA1 in 522, DPA1 in 600 to 610, and DPB1 in just under 490. An earlier analysis of 500 to 750 of the donors applied high-throughput TCR beta sequencing to assess whether each TCR beta V gene segment acted as functional or pseudogenic. Among roughly 400 genotyped donors of the cohort, an average of about 240,000 unique TCR beta nucleotide sequences were sequenced per donor, roughly 20% of them non-productive. Among the approximately 400 genotyped donors, around 81% belonged to the genetic ancestry cluster associated with self-reported Caucasian donors. A separate validation cohort of 90 to 150 different subjects was used in addition to the roughly 670-subject first cohort. Genome-wide SNP genotypes for about three fifths of the roughly 670 donors were used in a later genetic analysis, which treated that subset as a discovery cohort.

This clone was detected only once. Its binding antigen is unknown. No clone much larger than this one lies a single base away; base qualities are absent. The library relied on the immunoSEQ multiplex PCR assay. For the multiplex PCR, a mixture combining 60 forward primers for TCR Vbeta segments and 13 reverse primers for TCR Jbeta segments was used. The CDR3 region of rearranged TCR beta genes was amplified from genomic DNA with a multiplex PCR assay. Amplified TCR beta libraries were sequenced as 87-base-pair reads on the Illumina HiSeq System. The authors' pipeline ran thus. Across the 700 or so repertoires, a later analysis counted tens of millions of unique TCR beta chains, around 11 million of which were shared by at least two donors. Raw reads were error-corrected and collapsed into unique sequences with a nearest-neighbor algorithm that merged closely related sequences to remove PCR and sequencing errors. CDR3 sequences were aligned to IMGT reference sequences to assign V, D and J gene segments. For a sequence to be retained, a match of at least six nucleotides to both a V gene segment and a J gene segment was required. A rearrangement was called productive if the CDR3 had no stop codons and remained in frame with V and J, and every other rearrangement was called non-productive. CDR3 was defined by IMGT convention, running from the second conserved V-encoded cysteine to the conserved J-encoded phenylalanine. The earlier analysis of roughly 590 of the donors excluded sequences that lacked an unambiguous match to a single V gene segment. An earlier analysis of 550 to 650 of the donors classified V segments as functional when productive rearrangements were above 56.7% and as segregating when the standard deviation between donors was above 5%. To diagnose cytomegalovirus status from the catalog of TCR beta chain sequences, a statistical classification framework was built. A later analysis assigned V and J genes by comparing TCR nucleotide sequences with IMGT/GENE-DB human TR gene sequences. In a later analysis, CDR3 sequences and most-parsimonious VDJ recombination scenarios were assigned using the TCRdist pipeline. In a later analysis, each TCR beta chain was defined by its CDR3 amino acid sequence together with its V-gene family, and reads lacking a unique V-gene family were excluded. To address suspected cross-contamination and a sequencing artifact, a later analysis removed approximately 600 highly shared, low-generation-probability nucleotide sequences. A later analysis calculated a clonal expansion index for each public chain from normalized within-repertoire ranks of inferred template counts. Generation probabilities in a later analysis came from a VDJ recombination model fitted to out-of-frame rearrangements, and those results were checked against IGoR. In a later analysis, hypergeometric tests were used to score TCR-TCR, TCR-HLA and TCR-CMV co-occurrence, with a repertoire-size bias correction applied to TCR pairs. In a later analysis, false discovery rates were estimated by permuting HLA or CMV assignments 20 times. In a later analysis, co-occurring TCRs were grouped using DBSCAN, with TCRdist sequence similarity added in when clustering inside HLA-allele-positive subsets. For co-occurrence clustering, repertoires with fewer than 30,000 or more than 120,000 public chains were excluded, along with a handful of repertoires with anomalous nucleotide sharing. Sourced from immuneACCESS, this table was stored by TCRdb with only in-frame sequences that have V and J called. A share of the clones is absent; for the studies checked, an unresolved V gene accounts for under half, and the remainder has no known explanation. V, J and clone size were drawn from that table, and D and trimming were deduced from the DNA. The sample contains about 160,000 clones, 70% to 90% of them found a single time. The ten top clones hold 6% to 9% of the sample.

Beyond this particular receptor, the publication reports: A total of 164 TCR beta chains were listed by the study as associated with cytomegalovirus. A later analysis found that TCR association rates varied across HLA loci, with DRB1 alleles showing the most associated TCRs and HLA-C alleles the fewest. Immune exposure information for the cohort was limited to CMV serostatus. A later analysis found that HLA-associated TCR beta chains were more clonally expanded and had lower generation probabilities than equally common non-associated chains. Linkage disequilibrium might explain the correlated functional status among segregating V segments, but an unknown experimental factor could not be excluded. A cluster of highly shared sequence variants was judged likely to be a technical artifact of the sequencing pipeline. The cohort was sequenced for TCR beta chains only, and without alpha or paired-chain data the features that could be detected were limited. Broadly in line with IMGT annotations, most TCR beta V segments showed up in productive rearrangements about 87% or about 30% of the time in an earlier analysis of several hundred of the donors. A further reported finding was that TCR beta sequences accurately predicted the HLA-A and HLA-B alleles for most subjects in the first cohort. While some public TCRs were present in many individuals, most TCR sequences turned up only very rarely across donors. The authors suggested that the approach could potentially be generalized to other disease states and immunological phenotypes. In vitro tests confirmed that three of the cytomegalovirus-associated TCR beta chains recognize cytomegalovirus antigens. Because counts were too low, 15 or so rarely observed V segments, including chromosome 9 orphons, were excluded from the earlier analysis of around 640 of the donors. Because HLA typing was unavailable for some donors at each locus, only the typed subset was used in association tests. In a later genetic analysis, fewer N-insertions in productive TCRs were reported among donors in an Asian-associated ancestry cluster than the roughly 700-donor mean. Roughly uniform sequencing depth across donors was assumed in presence/absence analyses, although this assumption may not hold. The classifier was reported to diagnose cytomegalovirus status with high specificity and sensitivity in both the original and validation cohorts. An association between a missense DCLRE1C variant and V-gene and J-gene trimming of TCR beta chains was found in a later genetic analysis and replicated in an independent cohort. In a later analysis, several top co-occurrence clusters were reported to appear linked to parvovirus B19, influenza, CMV and Epstein-Barr virus. Some IMGT-functional V segments, including TRBV6-2 and TRBV6-3, could not be told apart with the 87-base-pair reads, so those segments were excluded. Strong co-occurrence of HLA alleles, especially DR and DQ, made assigning TCR associations to individual alleles difficult. Most CMV-associated TCR beta chains appeared to be HLA-restricted in a later analysis, and the HLA associations seemed to be driven largely by CMV exposure. Specific HLA alleles were associated with 15,000 to 20,000 TCR beta sequences at a false discovery rate of 0.05 in a later analysis.

The CDR3 goes from the cysteine to the phenylalanine over 14 residues. The CDR3 DNA has 42 bases and is translated from base 1. The germline V gene supplies CDR1 MDHEN and CDR2 SYDVKM. The trim is 4 bases for V and 11 bases for J, with a gap of 18 bases between the germline ends. The cohort consisted of 666 healthy bone marrow donors. Cohort members were all nominally healthy when sampled, although unrecorded immune exposures were likely present. The donor tested CMV seropositive, placing the donor among the 250 to 350 seropositive members of the cohort. A peripheral blood sample was provided by each donor, and peripheral blood mononuclear cells were used for TCR beta sequencing. The Qiagen DNeasy Blood Extraction Kit was used to extract genomic DNA from the blood cell samples.

This clonotype originated in a woman in her twenties or thirties in good health and CMV-seropositive. The chain is encoded by TRBV28 joined to TRBJ1-5; tentative D gene TRBD1, with 5 bases matching. The sample taken for sequencing was PBMCs. The bases are TGTGCCAGCAGTTCTATTCGAGCGGGACCTACCCAGCATTTT. This codes for CASSSIRAGPTQHF.